This TCR beta chain derives from a study of Graves' ophthalmopathy and Graves' hyperthyroidism. Study-wide background: Blood was drawn at initial diagnosis, before any treatment. General study results and limits: With a specificity of just under 75% and a sensitivity of 70.59%, the model predicted ophthalmopathy progression. Clonotypes were expanded in thyroid at above 0.001 frequency, and most also appeared in blood.

As the starting material, over 9.5 ml of fresh peripheral blood yielded the PBMCs. Amplifying from RNA transcripts, the study obtained TCR beta CDR3 regions. In the first round, RT-PCR was carried out with HTBI primers, and a multiplex PCR formed the second round. TCRdb independently ran MiXCR on the multiplex PCR reads; one entry per CDR3 protein. Found here are about 400,000 distinct CDR3 sequences, roughly 18% of them singletons; the top ten hold 1.5% to 2%. The CDR3 contains 14 residues. The V and J ends lost 0 bases and 4 bases respectively, with 9 bases between them. Germline lookup yields CDR1 MNHEY and CDR2 SVGAGI. This clonotype appeared many times. Its matching antigen is unknown.

This receptor was taken from a woman between 18 and 29 years old with Graves' ophthalmopathy. Sequenced sample: peripheral blood. The chain carries TRBV6-5 and TRBJ1-2; maybe TRBD1 (5 bases). The CDR3 bases are TGTGCCAGCAGTTACTCGGGACGGGGCTATGGCTACACCTTC. Translated, it gives CASSYSGRGYGYTF.